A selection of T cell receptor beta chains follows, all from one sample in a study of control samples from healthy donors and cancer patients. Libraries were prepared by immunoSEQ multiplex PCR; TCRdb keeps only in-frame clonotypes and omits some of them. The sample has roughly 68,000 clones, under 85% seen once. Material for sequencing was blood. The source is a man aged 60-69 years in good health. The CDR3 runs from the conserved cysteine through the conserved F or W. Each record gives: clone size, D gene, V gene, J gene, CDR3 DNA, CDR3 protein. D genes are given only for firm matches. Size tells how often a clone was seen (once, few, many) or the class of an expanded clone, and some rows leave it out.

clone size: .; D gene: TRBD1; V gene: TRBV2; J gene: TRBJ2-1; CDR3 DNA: TGTGCCAGCAGGGCGGAGCAGGGGGCGCAAAATGAGCAGTTCTTC; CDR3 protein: CASRAEQGAQNEQFF
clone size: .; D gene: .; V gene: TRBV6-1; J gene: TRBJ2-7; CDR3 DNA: TGTGCCAGCAGTGAATGGGGACGGAGCTCCTACGAGCAGTACTTC; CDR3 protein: CASSEWGRSSYEQYF
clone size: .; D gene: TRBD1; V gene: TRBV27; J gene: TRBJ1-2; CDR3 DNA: TGTGCCAGCAGTTTAGGGCCAGGGGGTCCGGGAGGCGGCTACACCTTC; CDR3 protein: CASSLGPGGPGGGYTF
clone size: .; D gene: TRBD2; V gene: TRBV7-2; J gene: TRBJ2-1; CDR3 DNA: TGTGCCAGCAGCTCCCAGATAGCGGGAGGGAATGAGCAGTTCTTC; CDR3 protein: CASSSQIAGGNEQFF
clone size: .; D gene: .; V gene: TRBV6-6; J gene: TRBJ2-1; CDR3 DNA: TGTGCCAGCCATGACAGTTACAATGAGCAGTTCTTC; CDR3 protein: CASHDSYNEQFF
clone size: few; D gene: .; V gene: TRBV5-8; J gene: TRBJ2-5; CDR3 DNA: TGTGCCAGCAGGCCAACGGCCGGAGAGACCCAGTACTTC; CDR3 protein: CASRPTAGETQYF
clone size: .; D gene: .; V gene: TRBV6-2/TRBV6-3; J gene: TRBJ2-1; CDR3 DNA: TGTGCCAGCAGTTACTCGACCGGTGAGCAGTTCTTC; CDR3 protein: CASSYSTGEQFF
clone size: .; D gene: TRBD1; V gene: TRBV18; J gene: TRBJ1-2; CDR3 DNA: TGTGCCAGCTCACCCGGACAGGGGACTAACTATGGCTACACCTTC; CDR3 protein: CASSPGQGTNYGYTF
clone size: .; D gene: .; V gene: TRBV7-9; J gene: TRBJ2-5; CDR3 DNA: TGTGCCAGCAGCTTAGCGTCGGGTAGGGAGACCCAGTACTTC; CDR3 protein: CASSLASGRETQYF
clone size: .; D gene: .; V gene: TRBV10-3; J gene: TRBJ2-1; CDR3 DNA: TGTGCCATCAGTGAGCCCAACAACAATGAGCAGTTCTTC; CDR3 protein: CAISEPNNNEQFF
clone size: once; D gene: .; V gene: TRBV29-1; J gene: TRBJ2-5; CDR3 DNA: TGCAGCGTCGCAGTTTTGGCTCGCCAAGAGACCCAGTACTTC; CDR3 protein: CSVAVLARQETQYF
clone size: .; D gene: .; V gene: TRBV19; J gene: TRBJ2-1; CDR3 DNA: TGTGCCAGTAGTATAGGGCCCAGCTCCTACAATGAGCAGTTCTTC; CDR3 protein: CASSIGPSSYNEQFF
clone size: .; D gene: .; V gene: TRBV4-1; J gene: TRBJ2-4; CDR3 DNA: TGCGCCAGCAGCCAAGAAATGGGGGTCAACATTCAGTACTTC; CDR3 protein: CASSQEMGVNIQYF
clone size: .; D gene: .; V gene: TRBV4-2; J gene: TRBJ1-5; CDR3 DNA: TGTGCCAGCAGCCAATCGGGCGTTCAGCCCCAGCATTTT; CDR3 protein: CASSQSGVQPQHF
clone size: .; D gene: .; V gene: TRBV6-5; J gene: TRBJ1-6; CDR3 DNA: TGTGCCAGCAGTCCGGGACGGTCAAATTCACCCCTCCACTTT; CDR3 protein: CASSPGRSNSPLHF
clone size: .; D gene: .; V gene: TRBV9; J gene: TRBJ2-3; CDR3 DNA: TGTGCCAGCAGCGTAGGGGGGTCTAGCACAGATACGCAGTATTTT; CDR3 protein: CASSVGGSSTDTQYF
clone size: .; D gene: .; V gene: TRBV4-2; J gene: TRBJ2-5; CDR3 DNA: TGTGCCAGCAGCCCCCTGCCCTCGGGGAACCAAGAGACCCAGTACTTC; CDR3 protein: CASSPLPSGNQETQYF
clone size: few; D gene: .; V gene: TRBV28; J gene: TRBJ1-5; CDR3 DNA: TGTGCCAGCAGCCTGGACGGAAATCAGCCCCAGCATTTT; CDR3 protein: CASSLDGNQPQHF
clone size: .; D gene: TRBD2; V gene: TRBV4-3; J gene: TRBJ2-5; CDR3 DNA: TGCGCCAGCAGCCGGGGGGGACTCAACCAAGAGACCCAGTACTTC; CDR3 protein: CASSRGGLNQETQYF
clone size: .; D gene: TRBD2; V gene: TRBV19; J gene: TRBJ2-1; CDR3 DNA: TGTGCCAGTAGTATACAGCCCCTGCTAGCGGGGGACAATGAGCAGTTCTTC; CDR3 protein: CASSIQPLLAGDNEQFF
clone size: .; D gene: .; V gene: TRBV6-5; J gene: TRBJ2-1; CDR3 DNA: TGTGCCAGCCGGAATTTGGAGTCCTACAATGAGCAGTTCTTC; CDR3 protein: CASRNLESYNEQFF
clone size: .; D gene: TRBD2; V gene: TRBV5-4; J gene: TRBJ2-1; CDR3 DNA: TGTGCCAGCAGCTTTCGGACTAGCGGGAATGAGCAGTTCTTC; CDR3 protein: CASSFRTSGNEQFF
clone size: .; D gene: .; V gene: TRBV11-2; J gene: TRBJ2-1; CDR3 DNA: TGTGCCAGCAGCTTAGGGCCGTTTGAAGGGTCTGAGCAGTTCTTC; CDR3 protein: CASSLGPFEGSEQFF
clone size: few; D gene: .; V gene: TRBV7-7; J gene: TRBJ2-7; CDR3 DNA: TGTGCCAGCAGCCCGAGAGATATGAGCCAGTACTTC; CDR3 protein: CASSPRDMSQYF
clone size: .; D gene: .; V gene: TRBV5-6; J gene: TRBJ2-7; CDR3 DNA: TGTGCCAGCAGCTTGTTAGGGAATGCCTACGAGCAGTACTTC; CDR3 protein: CASSLLGNAYEQYF
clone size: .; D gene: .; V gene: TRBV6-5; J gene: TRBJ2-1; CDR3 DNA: TGTGCCAGCAGTTACGGGGGGTACAATGAGCAGTTCTTC; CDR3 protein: CASSYGGYNEQFF
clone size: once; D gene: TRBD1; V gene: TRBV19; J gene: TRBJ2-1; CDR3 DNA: TGTGCCAGTAGTTCGGACAGGGGGCCCAATGAGCAGTTCTTC; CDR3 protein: CASSSDRGPNEQFF